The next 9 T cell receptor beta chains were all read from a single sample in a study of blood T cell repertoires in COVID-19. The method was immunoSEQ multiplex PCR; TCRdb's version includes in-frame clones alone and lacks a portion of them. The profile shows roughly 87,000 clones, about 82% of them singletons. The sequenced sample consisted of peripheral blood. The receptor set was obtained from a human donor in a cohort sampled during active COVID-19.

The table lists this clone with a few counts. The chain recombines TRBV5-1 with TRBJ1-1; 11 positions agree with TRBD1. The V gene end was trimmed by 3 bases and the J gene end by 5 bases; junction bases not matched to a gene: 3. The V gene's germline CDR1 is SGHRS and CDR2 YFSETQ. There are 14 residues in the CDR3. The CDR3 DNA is TGCGCCAGCAGCTCGGACAGGGGGCAAACTGAAGCTTTCTTT. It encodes CASSSDRGQTEAFF.

CDR3 amino acids: CATSNGGRDATNEKLFF. CDR3 DNA sequence: TGTGCCACTTCAAACGGGGGAAGGGATGCAACTAATGAAAAACTGTTTTTT. V is TRBV19 and J is TRBJ1-4; possible D gene TRBD1, 5 bases. Germline V gene sequence: CDR1 LNHDA, CDR2 SQIVND (reference sequence). The CDR3 contains 17 residues. Trimming shortened V by 10 bases and J by 0 bases, and 21 bases separated the two germline ends.

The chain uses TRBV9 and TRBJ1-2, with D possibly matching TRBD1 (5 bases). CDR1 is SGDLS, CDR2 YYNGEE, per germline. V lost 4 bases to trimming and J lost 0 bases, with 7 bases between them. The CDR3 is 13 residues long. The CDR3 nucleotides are TGTGCCAGCAGCAAGACAGCTAACTATGGCTACACCTTC. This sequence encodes CASSKTANYGYTF.

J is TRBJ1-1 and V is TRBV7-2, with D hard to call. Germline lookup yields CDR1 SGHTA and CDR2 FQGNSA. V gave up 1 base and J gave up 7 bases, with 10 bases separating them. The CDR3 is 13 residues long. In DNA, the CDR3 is TGTGCCAGCAGCTTAGTACGCGGCCGTGAAGCTTTCTTT. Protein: CASSLVRGREAFF.

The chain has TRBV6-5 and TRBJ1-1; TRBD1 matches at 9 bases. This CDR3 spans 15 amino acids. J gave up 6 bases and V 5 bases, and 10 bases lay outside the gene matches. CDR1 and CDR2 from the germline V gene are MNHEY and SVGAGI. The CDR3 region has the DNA TGTGCCAGCAGTAACCCCCACAGGGGGCGCCCTGAAGCTTTCTTT. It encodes CASSNPHRGRPEAFF.

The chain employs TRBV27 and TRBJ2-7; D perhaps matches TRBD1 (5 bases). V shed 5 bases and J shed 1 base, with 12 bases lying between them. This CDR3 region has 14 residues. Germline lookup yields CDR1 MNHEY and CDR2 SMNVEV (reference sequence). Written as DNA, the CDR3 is TGTGCCAGCAGTCCCTTTGCAGGGTCCTACGAGCAGTACTTC. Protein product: CASSPFAGSYEQYF.

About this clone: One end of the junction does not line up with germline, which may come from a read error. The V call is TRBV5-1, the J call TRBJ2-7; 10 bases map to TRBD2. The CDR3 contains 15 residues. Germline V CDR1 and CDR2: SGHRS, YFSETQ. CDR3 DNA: TGCGCCAGCAGCTTGGGGACTAGCGGCCAAAGTAGTGGGGACTTC. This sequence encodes CASSLGTSGQSSGDF.

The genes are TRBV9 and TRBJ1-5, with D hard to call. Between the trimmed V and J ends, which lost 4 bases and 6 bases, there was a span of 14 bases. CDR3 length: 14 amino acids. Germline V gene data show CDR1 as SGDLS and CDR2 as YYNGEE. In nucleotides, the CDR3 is TGTGCCAGCAGCCCTTGGGGAGGTGGTCAGCCCCAGCATTTT. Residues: CASSPWGGGQPQHF. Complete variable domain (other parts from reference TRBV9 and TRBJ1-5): DSGVTQTPKHLITATGQRVTLRCSPRSGDLSVYWYQQSLDQGLQFLIQYYNGEERAKGNILERFSAQQFPDLHSELNLSSLELGDSALYFCASSPWGGGQPQHFGDGTRLSIL.

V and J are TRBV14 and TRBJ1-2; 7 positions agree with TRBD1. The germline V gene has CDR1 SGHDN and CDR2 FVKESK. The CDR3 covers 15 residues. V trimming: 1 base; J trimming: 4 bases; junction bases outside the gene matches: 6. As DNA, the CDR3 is TGTGCCAGCAGCCAAGGGACAGGCGGGGTCTATGGCTACACCTTC. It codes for CASSQGTGGVYGYTF.